This TCR beta chain appears in the sequencing data of a study of cytotoxic CD8 clonotypes in ibrutinib-treated CLL. Study-wide findings and caveats: Among the clonotypes, public ones were uncommon and contracted or held stable on treatment.

This CDR3 region has 12 residues. Looked up from germline, CDR1 is LNHDA and CDR2 is SQIVND (reference sequence). With 6 bases clipped from V and 7 bases from J, the junction kept 4 bases outside the gene matches. Produced via immunoSEQ multiplex PCR; TCRdb's table is partial and in-frame only. The sample has hundreds of thousands of clones; 67% are singletons. Points on this clone: Its antigen is not identified.

The chain uses TRBV19 and TRBJ1-2; 8 bases agree with TRBD1. This TCR derives from a human donor with chronic lymphocytic leukemia. Sequenced here: PBMCs, sampled after 36 months of ibrutinib treatment. The CDR3 loop is CASSTTGVGYTF. DNA for the CDR3: TGTGCCAGTAGCACGACAGGGGTTGGCTACACCTTC.